One sample yielded the 5 T cell receptor beta chains listed below, sequenced in a study of radiation and T cells in renal cell carcinoma. Time point noted: blood 2 weeks post-SBRT. Treatment described: 15 Gy SBRT to primary tumor, nephrectomy 4 weeks later. Only in-frame clones appear in the TCRdb table, and some are missing; sequencing was by immunoSEQ multiplex PCR. The data show approximately 120,000 clones, with around 82% seen just once and roughly 5.9% held by the top ten. Sample: blood, taken from a patient whose treatment included radiotherapy and nephrectomy. The receptors originated from a man aged 45 to 65 with renal cell carcinoma.

The gene calls are TRBV2 and TRBJ2-5; D might be TRBD1 (5 bases). The CDR3 is 15 residues long. Germline CDR1 reads SNHLY; CDR2 reads FYNNEI. V lost 5 bases and J lost 2, with 15 bases in between. The CDR3 DNA is TGTGCCAGCAGTCAGGGTAGACCCACTCAAGAGACCCAGTACTTC. Protein sequence: CASSQGRPTQETQYF. Together with reference TRBV2 and TRBJ2-5, the CDR3 gives the full variable domain: EPEVTQTPSHQVTQMGQEVILRCVPISNHLYFYWYRQILGQKVEFLVSFYNNEISEKSEIFDDQFSVERPDGSNFTLKIRSTKLEDSAMYFCASSQGRPTQETQYFGPGTRLLVL.

V and J are TRBV16 and TRBJ2-5; D call uncertain. V lost 0 bases and J 5 bases, leaving 4 bases between the germline ends. This CDR3 contains 12 residues. Germline assignment: CDR1 KGHSY and CDR2 FQNENV. The CDR3 coding sequence is TGTGCCAGCAGCCAATCGAGGGAGACCCAGTACTTC. This codes for CASSQSRETQYF.

The CDR3 loop reads CASRSTADFMALHF. CDR3 nucleotide sequence: TGTGCCAGCAGGTCGACAGCGGACTTCATGGCCCTCCACTTT. The rearrangement uses TRBV6-5 and TRBJ1-6; maybe TRBD1 (5 bases). CDR3 length: 14 amino acids. V lost 6 bases, J lost 14 bases, and 20 bases lay in between. The germline V gene has CDR1 MNHEY and CDR2 SVGAGI.

Remarks on this clone: Its ends do not fully match the called genes, so a read error is possible. The J gene is TRBJ1-2, the V gene TRBV19; 8 bases are shared with TRBD1. The CDR3 is 13 amino acids. Germline CDR1 is LNHDA and CDR2 is SQIVND (reference sequence). The CDR3 here is CASSIERRGLYSF. The CDR3, as DNA: TGTGCCAGTAGTATAGAACGCAGGGGGCTTTACTCCTTC.

The chain recombines TRBV27 with TRBJ1-5; no definite D call. The germline V and J ends were trimmed by 3 bases and 5 bases, with 8 bases remaining between them. Germline V lookup: CDR1 MNHEY, CDR2 SMNVEV (reference sequence). The CDR3 is 13 residues long. As DNA, the CDR3 is TGTGCCAGCAGTTTTCAGGTCTATCAGCCCCAGCATTTT. The encoded protein is CASSFQVYQPQHF.